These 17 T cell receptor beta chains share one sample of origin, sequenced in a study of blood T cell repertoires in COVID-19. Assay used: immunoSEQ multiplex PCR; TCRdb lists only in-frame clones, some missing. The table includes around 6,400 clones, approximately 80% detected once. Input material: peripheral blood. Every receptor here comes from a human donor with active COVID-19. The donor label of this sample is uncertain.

The CDR3 bases are TGTGCCAGCAGCTTAAAACAGGCCACCGGGGAGCTGTTTTTT. Its translation: CASSLKQATGELFF. The rearrangement uses TRBV7-7 and TRBJ2-2, with D possibly being TRBD1 (5 bases). V was cut by 2 bases and J by 4 bases, with 8 bases left in between. This CDR3 is 14 amino acids long. Per the germline V gene, CDR1 is SSHAT and CDR2 is FNYEAQ (reference sequence).

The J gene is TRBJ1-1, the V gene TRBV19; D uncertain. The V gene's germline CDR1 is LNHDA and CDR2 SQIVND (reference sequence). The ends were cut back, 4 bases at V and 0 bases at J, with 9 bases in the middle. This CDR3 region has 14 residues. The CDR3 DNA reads TGTGCCAGTAGTAACCGGGTTATGAACACTGAAGCTTTCTTT. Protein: CASSNRVMNTEAFF.

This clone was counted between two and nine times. In DNA, the CDR3 is TGTGCCAGCAGCGCCGAGACAGGGACCTTAGAGACCCAGTACTTC. Amino acids: CASSAETGTLETQYF. The chain carries TRBV7-6 and TRBJ2-5, with TRBD1 matching 7 bases. The germline V gene encodes CDR1 SGHVS and CDR2 FNYEAQ. The CDR3 spans 15 residues. V lost 5 bases to trimming and J lost 4 bases; unmatched junction nucleotides: 10.

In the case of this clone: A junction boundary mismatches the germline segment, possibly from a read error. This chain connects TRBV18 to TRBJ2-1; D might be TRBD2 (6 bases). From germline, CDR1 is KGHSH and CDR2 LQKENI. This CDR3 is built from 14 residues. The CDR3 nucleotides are TGTGCCAGCTCACCAGTGGTAGCGGATAATGGGCAGTTCTTC. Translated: CASSPVVADNGQFF.

The DNA of the CDR3 is TGTGCCAGCAGTCTAACGGGGCGGGGGGCCCAAGAGACCCAGTACTTC. Amino acid sequence: CASSLTGRGAQETQYF. The chain links TRBV7-7 to TRBJ2-5; 8 bases are shared with TRBD2. Germline trimming cut 6 bases from V and 1 base from J; bases unmatched to any gene: 10. This CDR3 region has 16 residues. Germline-derived CDR1 and CDR2 are SSHAT and FNYEAQ (reference sequence).

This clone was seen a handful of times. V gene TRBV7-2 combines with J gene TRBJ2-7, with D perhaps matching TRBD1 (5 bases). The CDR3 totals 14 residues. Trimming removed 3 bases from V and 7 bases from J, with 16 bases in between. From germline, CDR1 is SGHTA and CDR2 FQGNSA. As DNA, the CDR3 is TGTGCCAGCAGCTTGACCAGGGCCGTAGGGGAGCAGTACTTC. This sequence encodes CASSLTRAVGEQYF.

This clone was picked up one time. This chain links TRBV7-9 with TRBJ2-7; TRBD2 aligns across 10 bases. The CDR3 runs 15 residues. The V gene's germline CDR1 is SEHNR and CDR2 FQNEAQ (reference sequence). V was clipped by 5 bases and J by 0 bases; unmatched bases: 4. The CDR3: CASSPWTSGSYEQYF. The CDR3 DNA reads TGTGCCAGCAGCCCGTGGACTAGCGGCTCCTACGAGCAGTACTTC.

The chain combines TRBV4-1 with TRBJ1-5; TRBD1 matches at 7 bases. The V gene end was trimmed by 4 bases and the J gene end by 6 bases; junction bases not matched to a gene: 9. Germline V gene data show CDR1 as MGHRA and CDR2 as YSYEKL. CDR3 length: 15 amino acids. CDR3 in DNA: TGCGCCAGCAGCCCAGTATCGGGGACAGTTCAGCCCCAGCATTTT. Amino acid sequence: CASSPVSGTVQPQHF.

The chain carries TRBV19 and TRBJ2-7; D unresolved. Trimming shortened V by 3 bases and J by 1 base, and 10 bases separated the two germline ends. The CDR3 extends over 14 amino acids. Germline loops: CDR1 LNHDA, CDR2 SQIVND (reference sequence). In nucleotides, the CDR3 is TGTGCCAGTAGTATTGGGCGACAATCCTACGAGCAGTACTTC. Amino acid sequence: CASSIGRQSYEQYF.

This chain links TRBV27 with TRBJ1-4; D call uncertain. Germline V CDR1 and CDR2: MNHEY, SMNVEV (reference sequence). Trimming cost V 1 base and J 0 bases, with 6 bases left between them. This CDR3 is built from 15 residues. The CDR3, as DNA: TGTGCCAGCAGTTTATTCCCGGCAACTAATGAAAAACTGTTTTTT. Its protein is CASSLFPATNEKLFF.

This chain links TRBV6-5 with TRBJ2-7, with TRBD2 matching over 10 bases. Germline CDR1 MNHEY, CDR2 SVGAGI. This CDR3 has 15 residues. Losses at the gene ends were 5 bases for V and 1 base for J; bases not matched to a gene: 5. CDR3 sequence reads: CASSQRGGISYEQYF. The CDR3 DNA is TGTGCCAGCAGTCAGCGGGGGGGCATATCCTACGAGCAGTACTTC.

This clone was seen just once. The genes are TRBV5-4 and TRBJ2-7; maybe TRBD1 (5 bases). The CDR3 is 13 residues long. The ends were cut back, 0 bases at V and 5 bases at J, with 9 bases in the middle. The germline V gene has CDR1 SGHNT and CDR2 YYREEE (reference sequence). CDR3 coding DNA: TGTGCCAGCAGCTTGGATAGGGGCAACGAGCAGTACTTC. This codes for CASSLDRGNEQYF.

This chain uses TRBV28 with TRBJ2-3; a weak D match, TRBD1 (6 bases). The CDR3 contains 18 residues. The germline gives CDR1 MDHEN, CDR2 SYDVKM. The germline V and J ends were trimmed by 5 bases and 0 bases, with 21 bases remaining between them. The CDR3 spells CASSKLSLKQGSTDTQYF. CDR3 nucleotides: TGTGCCAGCAGTAAGTTAAGTTTAAAGCAGGGGAGCACAGATACGCAGTATTTT.

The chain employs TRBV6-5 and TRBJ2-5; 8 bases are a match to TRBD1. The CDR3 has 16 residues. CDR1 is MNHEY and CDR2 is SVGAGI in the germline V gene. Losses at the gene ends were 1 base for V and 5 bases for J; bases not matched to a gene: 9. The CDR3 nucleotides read TGTGCCAGCAGTTACTTAACCCCCAGGGGGCTGGAGACCCAGTACTTC. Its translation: CASSYLTPRGLETQYF.

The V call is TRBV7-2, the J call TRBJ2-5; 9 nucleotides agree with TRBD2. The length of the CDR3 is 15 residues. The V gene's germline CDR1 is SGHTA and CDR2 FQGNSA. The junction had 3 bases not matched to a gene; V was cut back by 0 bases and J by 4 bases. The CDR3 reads CASSLAAGGPETQYF. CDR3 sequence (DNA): TGTGCCAGCAGCTTAGCGGCGGGGGGGCCAGAGACCCAGTACTTC. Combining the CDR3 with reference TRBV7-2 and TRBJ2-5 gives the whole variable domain GAGVSQSPSNKVTEKGKDVELRCDPISGHTALYWYRQSLGQGLEFLIYFQGNSAPDKSGLPSDRFSAERTGGSVSTLTIQRTQQEDSAVYLCASSLAAGGPETQYFGPGTRLLVL.

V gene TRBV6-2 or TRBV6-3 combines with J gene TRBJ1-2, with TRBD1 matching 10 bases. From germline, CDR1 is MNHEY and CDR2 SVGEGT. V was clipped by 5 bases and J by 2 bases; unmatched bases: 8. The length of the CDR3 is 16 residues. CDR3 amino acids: CASSNPGQGINYGYTF. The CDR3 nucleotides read TGTGCCAGCAGTAACCCGGGACAGGGGATAAACTATGGCTACACCTTC.

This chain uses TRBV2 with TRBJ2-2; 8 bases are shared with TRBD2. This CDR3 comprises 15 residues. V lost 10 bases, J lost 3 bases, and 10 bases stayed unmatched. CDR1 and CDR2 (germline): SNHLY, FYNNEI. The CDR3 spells CATVAGIYDTGELFF. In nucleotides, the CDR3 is TGTGCCACCGTAGCGGGGATTTATGACACCGGGGAGCTGTTTTTT.